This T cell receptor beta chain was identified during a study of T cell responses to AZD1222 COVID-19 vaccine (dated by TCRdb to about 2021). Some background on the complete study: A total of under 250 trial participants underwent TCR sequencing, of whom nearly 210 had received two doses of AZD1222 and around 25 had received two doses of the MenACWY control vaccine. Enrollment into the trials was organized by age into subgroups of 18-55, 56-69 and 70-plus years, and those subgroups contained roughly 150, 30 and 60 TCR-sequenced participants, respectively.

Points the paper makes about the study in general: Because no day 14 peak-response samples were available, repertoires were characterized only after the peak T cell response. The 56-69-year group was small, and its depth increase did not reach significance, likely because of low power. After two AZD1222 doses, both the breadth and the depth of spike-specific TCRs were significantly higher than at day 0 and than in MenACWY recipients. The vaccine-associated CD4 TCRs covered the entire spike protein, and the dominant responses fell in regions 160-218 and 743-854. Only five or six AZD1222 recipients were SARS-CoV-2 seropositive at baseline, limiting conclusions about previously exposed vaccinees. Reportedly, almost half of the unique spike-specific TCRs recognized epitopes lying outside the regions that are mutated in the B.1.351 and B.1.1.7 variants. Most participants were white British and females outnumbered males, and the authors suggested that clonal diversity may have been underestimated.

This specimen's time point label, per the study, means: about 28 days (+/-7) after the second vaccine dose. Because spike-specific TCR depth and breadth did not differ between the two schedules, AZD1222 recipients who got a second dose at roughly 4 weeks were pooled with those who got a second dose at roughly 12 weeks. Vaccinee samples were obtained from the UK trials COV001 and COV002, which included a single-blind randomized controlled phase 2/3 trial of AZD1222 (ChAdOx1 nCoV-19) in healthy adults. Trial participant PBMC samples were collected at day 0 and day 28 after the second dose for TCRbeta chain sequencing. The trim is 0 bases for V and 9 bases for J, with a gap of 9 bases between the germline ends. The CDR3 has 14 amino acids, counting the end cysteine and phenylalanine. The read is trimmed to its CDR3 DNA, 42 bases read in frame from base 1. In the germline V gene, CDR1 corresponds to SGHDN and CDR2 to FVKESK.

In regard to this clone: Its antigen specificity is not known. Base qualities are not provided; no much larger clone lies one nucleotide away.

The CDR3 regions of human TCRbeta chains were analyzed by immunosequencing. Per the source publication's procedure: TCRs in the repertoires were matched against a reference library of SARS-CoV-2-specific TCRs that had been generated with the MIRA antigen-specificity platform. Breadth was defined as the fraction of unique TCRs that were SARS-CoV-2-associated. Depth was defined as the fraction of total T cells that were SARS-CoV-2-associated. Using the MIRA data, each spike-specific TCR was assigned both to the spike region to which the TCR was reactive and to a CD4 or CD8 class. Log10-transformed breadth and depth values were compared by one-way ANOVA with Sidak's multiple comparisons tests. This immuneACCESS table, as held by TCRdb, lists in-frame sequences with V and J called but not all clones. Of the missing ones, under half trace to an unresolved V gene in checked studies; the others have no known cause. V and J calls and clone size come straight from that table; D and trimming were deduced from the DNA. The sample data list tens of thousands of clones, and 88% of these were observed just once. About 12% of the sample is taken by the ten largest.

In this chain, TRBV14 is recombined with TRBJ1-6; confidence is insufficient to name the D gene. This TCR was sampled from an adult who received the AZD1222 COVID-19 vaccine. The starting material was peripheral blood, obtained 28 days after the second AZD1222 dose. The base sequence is TGTGCCAGCAGCCAAGAGGCCAGGTTTTCACCCCTCCACTTT. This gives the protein CASSQEARFSPLHF.